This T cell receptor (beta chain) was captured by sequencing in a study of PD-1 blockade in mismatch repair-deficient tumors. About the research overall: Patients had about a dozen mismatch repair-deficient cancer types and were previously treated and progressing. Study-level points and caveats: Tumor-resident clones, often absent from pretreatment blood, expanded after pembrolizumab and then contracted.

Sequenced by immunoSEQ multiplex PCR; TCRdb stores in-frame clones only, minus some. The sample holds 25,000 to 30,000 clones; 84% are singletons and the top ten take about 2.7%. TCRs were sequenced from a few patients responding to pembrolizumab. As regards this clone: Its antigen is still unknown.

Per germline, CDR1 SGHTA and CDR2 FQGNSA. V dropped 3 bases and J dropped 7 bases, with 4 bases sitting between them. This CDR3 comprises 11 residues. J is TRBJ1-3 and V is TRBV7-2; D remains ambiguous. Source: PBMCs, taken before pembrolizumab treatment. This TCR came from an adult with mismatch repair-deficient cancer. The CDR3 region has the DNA TGTGCCAGCAGCTTTATGAACACCATATATTTT. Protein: CASSFMNTIYF.